This note documents a single TCR beta chain sequence. The clone's antigen remains unknown. Base qualities are not at hand, and no much larger clone is one base apart. The data belong to a study of early stage breast cancer tumors (dated by TCRdb to about 2017). Study-level background: Of the roughly 15 invasive breast tumors, around twelve were found to be estrogen receptor-positive, progesterone receptor-positive and HER2-negative. Across all samples, 2,651,842 templates representing approximately 1 million unique clonotypes were detected. Of the approximately twelve ER+/PR+/HER2- tumors, eight were classified as invasive ductal carcinomas and four as invasive lobular carcinomas. On average, each sample got around 10-fold read coverage. Results and caveats for the whole study, not just this receptor: Because the cohort was small, analysis by tumor subtype was not possible. Roughly 2.7-fold higher T cell density and higher clonality were observed in tumors than in adjacent normal breast tissue. Chain pairing and functional markers such as CD4, CD8 and FOXP3 were missed by bulk genomic DNA sequencing of unsorted cells. Repertoires from blood and normal breast were more alike than repertoires from blood and tumor, and in about 90% of the 16 patients, comparing each tissue with blood separated tumor from normal. Enriched TCRB sequences shared across patients were mostly commonly generated sequences, unlikely to play an important role in the tumor microenvironment.

CDR1 is given as LGHNA and CDR2 as YSLEER, both from the germline V gene. Spanning cysteine to phenylalanine, the CDR3 consists of 15 amino acids. Just CDR3 DNA is preserved here, 45 bases in frame from base 1. From V the trimming removes 4 bases and from J it removes 3 bases, while the gene matches leave 9 bases of the junction unaccounted for. Each sample was amplified in two independent genomic DNA replicates, using roughly 0.51 ug for blood and around 1.5 ug for tumor or normal breast. TCRB sequencing of genomic DNA was carried out with the ImmunoSeq Intro kit according to the manufacturer's instructions. For absolute quantification, the approximately 30-cycle multiplex PCR included proprietary primers along with spike-in control sequences. Single-end 150-bp reads were used to sequence an 87-bp fragment covering the CDR3 and the flanking V and J genes. Seven samples, each with two replicates, were multiplexed per lane of an Illumina MiSeq using version 3.0 chemistry. On the authors' methods: The vendor's proprietary pipeline handled the raw data processing, merging both replicates into a single result for each sample. Productive rearrangements sharing the V-gene family, CDR3 amino acid sequence and J-gene segment were defined as clonotypes. To compute clonality, the normalized Shannon entropy (Pielou evenness) of TCRB abundances was subtracted from 1. T cell density was estimated by dividing total templates by the number of input cells inferred from the DNA input amount. Total repertoire diversity and clonality were estimated with Recon using default parameters. Tumor-enriched clonotypes were defined as having over 0.1% abundance in tumor and at least 32-fold higher abundance than in normal breast. This immuneACCESS table, as held by TCRdb, lists in-frame sequences with V and J called but not all clones. Of the missing ones, under half trace to an unresolved V gene in checked studies; the others have no known cause. V, J and clone size are those of that table, while D and trimming were read from the DNA. The sample table lists around 7,900 clones, 62% of them with a count of one. Of the sample, approximately 7.5% is held by the ten largest clones.

Dicing about 20-50 mg of tumor tissue typically gave a DNA yield of more than 2.5 ug. The study profiled bulk TCR beta-chain repertoires in matched peripheral blood, tumor and adjacent normal breast tissue taken from over 15 patients with early-stage breast cancer. After resection, visually identified tumor tissue was excised and placed in prechilled RNAlater. A TissueLyser II was used to homogenize diced tumor tissue (about 20-50 mg) in RLTplus buffer containing beta-mercaptoethanol and antifoaming agent. The Qiagen AllPrep DNA/RNA Mini kit was used for genomic DNA extraction. This TCR derives from a person aged 65 to 85 with breast cancer. The rearranged segments are TRBV4-3 and TRBJ2-7; 7 central bases correspond to TRBD1. The specimen was breast tumor tissue. At the DNA level, the sequence is TGCGCCAGCAGCCGAGTCCGGGACAGCGGCTACGAGCAGTACTTC. Its translation reads: CASSRVRDSGYEQYF.